The 18 T cell receptor beta chains below come from one sample, sequenced in a study of response to subunit inactivated influenza vaccine. TCRdb ran MiXCR on the RT-PCR reads and lists one entry per CDR3 protein. This table has some 800,000 distinct CDR3 sequences, about 20% appearing once. The source was PBMCs from blood, collected about 5 days after vaccination. The receptors come from a man aged 50 to 60 who received an inactivated influenza vaccine.

J is TRBJ2-2 and V is TRBV30; maybe TRBD1 (6 bases). V was pared by 4 bases and J by 5 bases, with 11 bases between. Germline values: CDR1 GTSNPN, CDR2 SVGIG (reference sequence). This CDR3 comprises 13 residues. The CDR3 here is CAWKQGLTGELFF. DNA of the CDR3: TGTGCCTGGAAACAGGGTTTGACCGGGGAGCTGTTTTTT.

The chain is built from TRBV15 and TRBJ2-7; D tentatively fits TRBD1 or TRBD2 (5 bases each). The CDR3 is made up of 17 amino acids. The V end lost 1 base, the J end lost 3 bases, and 19 bases lay between the germline ends. The germline V gene encodes CDR1 LNHNV and CDR2 YYDKDF (reference sequence). DNA of the CDR3: TGTGCCACCAGCAGAGGACCCACCGGGACGGACCACTACGAGCAGTACTTC. The encoded protein is CATSRGPTGTDHYEQYF. Looking up the rest from reference TRBV15 and TRBJ2-7 gives the full variable domain: DAMVIQNPRYQVTQFGKPVTLSCSQTLNHNVMYWYQQKSSQAPKLLFHYYDKDFNNEADTPDNFQSRRPNTSFCFLDIRSPGLGDTAMYLCATSRGPTGTDHYEQYFGPGTRLTVT.

The chain joins TRBV4-1 to TRBJ1-6; the match to TRBD1 covers 8 bases. Unmatched junction bases numbered 9, after V lost 2 bases and J lost 9 bases. CDR1 and CDR2 (germline): MGHRA, YSYEKL. The CDR3 is made up of 16 amino acids. The CDR3 coding sequence is TGCGCCAGCAGCCAACCTGGGACAGGACGAGGTTCACCCCTCCACTTT. Amino acids: CASSQPGTGRGSPLHF.

V is TRBV20-1 and J is TRBJ1-5, with D possibly being TRBD1 (6 bases). V lost 3 bases and J lost 0, with 9 bases in between. The CDR3 extends over 14 amino acids. Per the germline V gene, CDR1 is DFQATT and CDR2 is SNEGSKA (reference sequence). The CDR3 is CSASVRGSNQPQHF. In nucleotides, the CDR3 is TGCAGTGCTAGCGTCAGGGGTAGCAATCAGCCCCAGCATTTT.

This clonotype showed up just a few times. This CDR3 reads CASSYSTQGYGYTF. The CDR3 nucleotides are TGTGCCAGCAGTTACTCGACACAGGGATATGGCTACACCTTC. This chain links TRBV6-5 with TRBJ1-2; D perhaps matches TRBD1 (6 bases). Trimming left V 0 bases short and J 5 bases short, with 10 bases between. The CDR3 is 14 residues long. Germline V lookup: CDR1 MNHEY, CDR2 SVGAGI.

This clonotype was counted between two and nine times. For the CDR3, the DNA is TGCAGTGCTAGAGATCTGAACGGGGGCCTCTCCTACAATGAGCAGTTCTTC. Protein product: CSARDLNGGLSYNEQFF. The V gene is TRBV20-1, the J gene TRBJ2-1; tentatively, D is TRBD1 or TRBD2 (6 bases each). The CDR3 contains 17 residues. V was pared by 0 bases and J by 0 bases, with 15 bases between. Germline V lookup: CDR1 DFQATT, CDR2 SNEGSKA (reference sequence).

V usage is TRBV7-8 and J usage is TRBJ2-5; D is unresolved. V was shortened by 3 bases and J by 3 bases, with 20 bases between the two germline ends. The CDR3 totals 17 residues. Germline V gives CDR1 SGHVS, CDR2 FQNEAQ. For the CDR3, the DNA is TGTGCCAGCAGCTTTTATGGGGTCCCAACTCTAAAAGAGACCCAGTACTTC. Protein sequence: CASSFYGVPTLKETQYF. Full variable domain (remainder filled in from reference TRBV7-8 and TRBJ2-5): GAGVSQSPRYKVAKRGQDVALRCDPISGHVSLFWYQQALGQGPEFLTYFQNEAQLDKSGLPSDRFFAERPEGSVSTLKIQRTQQEDSAVYLCASSFYGVPTLKETQYFGPGTRLLVL.

The V gene is TRBV4-3, the J gene TRBJ1-4, with 7 bases matching TRBD1. V trimming: 4 bases; J trimming: 0 bases; junction bases outside the gene matches: 8. CDR3 length equals 17 residues. Germline CDR1 reads LGHNA; CDR2 reads YSLEER. The CDR3 nucleotides are TGCGCCAGCAGCCGATTCGGGACAGCTGCAACTAATGAAAAACTGTTTTTT. This encodes CASSRFGTAATNEKLFF.

The gene calls are TRBV7-2 and TRBJ2-7; a weak D match, TRBD1 (6 bases). This CDR3 contains 15 residues. From germline, CDR1 is SGHTA and CDR2 FQGNSA. V lost 5 bases and J lost 0, with 14 bases in between. CDR3 DNA sequence: TGTGCCAGCAGCAAAGACAGGCCTAGCTCCTACGAGCAGTACTTC. This gives the protein CASSKDRPSSYEQYF.

A few counts support this clonotype. This chain joins TRBV6-2 or TRBV6-3 and TRBJ2-4; D remains ambiguous. Trimming cost V 6 bases and J 3 bases, with 18 bases left between them. The CDR3 covers 16 residues. Germline loops: CDR1 MNHEY, CDR2 SVGEGT. Here the CDR3 reads CASRSPDMFIKNIQYF. Written as DNA, the CDR3 is TGTGCCAGCAGATCCCCCGACATGTTTATCAAAAACATTCAGTACTTC.

The chain is built from TRBV6-2 or TRBV6-3 and TRBJ2-5, with TRBD2 identical over 7 bases. The junction had 14 bases not matched to a gene; V was cut back by 6 bases and J by 4 bases. CDR3 length: 16 residues. Germline CDR1 MNHEY, CDR2 SVGEGT. This chain's CDR3 is CASRLSGETLGETQYF. In nucleotides, the CDR3 is TGTGCCAGCAGGCTAAGCGGGGAGACTCTGGGAGAGACCCAGTACTTC.

This clonotype was detected ten times or more. The V and J genes are TRBV28 and TRBJ1-6; TRBD1 is a possible D gene (5 bases). The CDR3 sequence is 16 residues long. Germline values: CDR1 MDHEN, CDR2 SYDVKM. V lost 2 bases and J lost 6, with 14 bases in between. CDR3 region: CASSLSVRTPNSPLHF. CDR3 DNA sequence: TGTGCCAGCAGTTTAAGCGTCCGGACACCTAATTCACCCCTCCACTTT.

The chain carries TRBV5-1 and TRBJ2-5; either TRBD1 or TRBD2 may fit D (5 bases each). Germline CDR1 is SGHRS and CDR2 is YFSETQ. CDR3 length: 14 residues. Trimming removed 3 bases at V and 0 bases at J, with 9 bases between. The CDR3 DNA follows: TGCGCCAGCAGCTATAGGGACCACCAAGAGACCCAGTACTTC. This sequence encodes CASSYRDHQETQYF.

This clonotype appeared a few times. At one of its ends the junction is not consistent with the germline gene, which may arise from a read error. The rearrangement links TRBV7-7 to TRBJ2-7; D possibly corresponds to TRBD2 (5 bases). This CDR3 has 13 amino acids. In germline, CDR1 is SSHAT, CDR2 FNYEAQ (reference sequence). The CDR3 coding sequence is TGTGCTAGCAGCTTAGCGCGAGAGACCCAGCAGTACTTC. Amino acid sequence: CASSLARETQQYF.

This clonotype was observed a few times. The chain uses TRBV10-3 and TRBJ1-1; D uncertain. The CDR3 contains 13 residues. Germline CDR1 reads ENHRY; CDR2 reads SYGVKD. The germline V and J ends were trimmed by 10 bases and 4 bases, with 16 bases remaining between them. This CDR3 is CATTWGEGTEAFF. The DNA for the CDR3 is TGTGCCACCACCTGGGGTGAAGGCACTGAAGCTTTCTTT.

This clonotype was seen a handful of times. The chain is built from TRBV7-2 and TRBJ2-1, with 7 nucleotides matching TRBD1. This CDR3 has 14 amino acids. V lost 1 base, J lost 8 bases, and 5 bases stayed unmatched. Germline V gene lookup returns CDR1 SGHTA and CDR2 FQGNSA. CDR3 sequence: CASSLVTGQDEQFF. The CDR3 DNA reads as TGTGCCAGCAGCTTAGTTACAGGACAGGATGAGCAGTTCTTC.

This clonotype was observed a handful of times. This chain connects TRBV7-9 to TRBJ2-1; D gene ambiguous. This CDR3 has 12 amino acids. V lost 5 bases and J 5 bases, leaving 7 bases between the germline ends. From germline, CDR1 is SEHNR and CDR2 FQNEAQ (reference sequence). CDR3 coding DNA: TGTGCCAGCAGCCCGATTAACAATGAGCAGTTCTTC. Translating it yields CASSPINNEQFF.

V and J are TRBV28 and TRBJ2-1, with D possibly matching TRBD2 (7 bases). CDR1 is MDHEN, CDR2 SYDVKM, per germline. Deletions cut 6 bases from V and 8 bases from J, with 23 bases between. The CDR3 is 16 amino acids. DNA for the CDR3: TGTGCCAGCAGACCTGGTAGAGGGAGGGGGAGGGATGAGCAGTTCTTC. It specifies CASRPGRGRGRDEQFF.